This T cell receptor beta chain is drawn from a study of T cell repertoires in cytomegalovirus infection. Study context: The authors used CMV epitopes that were HLA-C-restricted (recently identified) and HLA-B-restricted (well studied). An indication of both CMV infection and matching HLA type came from public TCR beta signatures. Study-wide findings and caveats: Predominance within the ex vivo response was attributable to HLA-C-restricted CMV-specific TCR beta clonotypes. Frequencies of public TCR beta families were cumulated, and this identified carriers of CMV plus the relevant HLA.

TCRdb reanalysed the reads using MiXCR and keeps one entry per CDR3 protein. The sample includes over 250,000 distinct CDR3 sequences, 20% to 25% of them seen just once. Trimming took off 5 bases at V and 8 bases at J, with 13 bases between the two ends. Germline loops: CDR1 SGHTA, CDR2 FQGNSA. CDR3 length: 13 residues. This clonotype was observed a few times. Its antigen remains unidentified. The source was cultured PBMCs, collected from culture after CMV antigen stimulation. The TCR was taken from a human donor in good health (CMV status not recorded). Some clones in this sample may be carry-over from other donors' samples. The genes are TRBV7-2 and TRBJ2-1; TRBD2 might be the D (5 bases). DNA of the CDR3: TGTGCCAGCAGCCCTACTAGGGCGGATGAGCAGTTCTTC. It specifies CASSPTRADEQFF.